The subject of this entry is one T cell receptor (beta chain). This record comes from a study of blood T cell repertoires in COVID-19. Study context: Italy, Spain and the United States were the sources of the convalescent and acute COVID-19 samples. T cells, B-cell-depleted T cells, or PBMCs provided the cDNA or gDNA that served as material.

CDR3 length: 18 residues. From germline, CDR1 is MNHEY and CDR2 SVGEGT. Trimming removed 4 bases at V and 5 bases at J, with 24 bases between. The authors' processing: Estimates of nucleated cell counts were drawn from the amplification of reference gene primers. Clones were read by immunoSEQ multiplex PCR, and TCRdb kept only the in-frame ones, dropping some. V and J calls plus clone size are reproduced from that table; the DNA served to infer D and trimming. Of 210,000 or so clones detected, around four fifths appear once; the ten largest clones hold around a sixth. The source is an elderly woman with active or convalescent COVID-19. Input material: peripheral blood. The chain recombines TRBV6-2 or TRBV6-3 with TRBJ1-5; a weak D match, TRBD1 (6 bases). The CDR3 spells CASSFPLDPGVVDQPQHF. The CDR3, as DNA: TGTGCCAGCAGTTTCCCCCTCGACCCAGGGGTTGTGGATCAGCCCCAGCATTTT.